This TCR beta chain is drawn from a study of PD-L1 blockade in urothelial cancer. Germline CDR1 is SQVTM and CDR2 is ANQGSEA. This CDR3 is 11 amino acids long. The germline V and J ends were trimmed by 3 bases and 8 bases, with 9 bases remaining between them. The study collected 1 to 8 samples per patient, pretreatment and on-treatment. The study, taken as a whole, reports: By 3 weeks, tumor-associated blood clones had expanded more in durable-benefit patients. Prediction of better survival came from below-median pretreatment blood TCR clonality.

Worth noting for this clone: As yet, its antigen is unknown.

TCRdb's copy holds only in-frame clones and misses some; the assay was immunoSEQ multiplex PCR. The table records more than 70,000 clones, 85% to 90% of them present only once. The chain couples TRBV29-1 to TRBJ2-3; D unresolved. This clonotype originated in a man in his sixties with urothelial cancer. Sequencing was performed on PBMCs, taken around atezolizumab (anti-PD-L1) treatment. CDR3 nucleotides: TGCAGCGTTGAGCCCCCGCGTACGCAGTATTTT. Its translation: CSVEPPRTQYF.